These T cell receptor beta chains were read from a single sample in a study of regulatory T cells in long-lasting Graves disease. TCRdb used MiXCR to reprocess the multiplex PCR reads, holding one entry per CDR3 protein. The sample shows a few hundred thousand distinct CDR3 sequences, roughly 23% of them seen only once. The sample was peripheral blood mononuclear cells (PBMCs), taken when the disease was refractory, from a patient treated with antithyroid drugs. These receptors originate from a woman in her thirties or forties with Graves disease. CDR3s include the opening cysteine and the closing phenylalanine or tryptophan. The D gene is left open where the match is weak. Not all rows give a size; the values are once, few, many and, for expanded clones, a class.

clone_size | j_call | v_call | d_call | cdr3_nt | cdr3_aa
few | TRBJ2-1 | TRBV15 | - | TGTGCCACCAGCAGAGTTACGAGCGACAATGAGCAGTTCTTC | CATSRVTSDNEQFF
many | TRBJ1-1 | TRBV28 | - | TGTGCCAGCAGTCCCCCTGGGATGGGCAACACTGAAGCTTTCTTT | CASSPPGMGNTEAFF
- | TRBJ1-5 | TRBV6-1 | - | TGTGCCAGCAGTAGGGGGAAAGACTTGGGCAATCAGCCCCAGCATTTT | CASSRGKDLGNQPQHF
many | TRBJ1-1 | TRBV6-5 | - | TGTGCCAGCAGTTACGGGCAGGGTGACACTGAAGCTTTCTTT | CASSYGQGDTEAFF
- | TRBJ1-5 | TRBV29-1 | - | TGCAGCGTTCAAACCGGGACATCCCAGCCCCAGCATTTT | CSVQTGTSQPQHF
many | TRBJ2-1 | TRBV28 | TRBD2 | TGTGCCAGCAGTCTGTCTGCTAGCGGTTACAATGAGCAGTTCTTC | CASSLSASGYNEQFF
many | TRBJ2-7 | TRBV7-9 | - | TGTGCCAGCAGCCCACCTTTTCGCATAGCGCCCTACGAGCAGTACTTC | CASSPPFRIAPYEQYF
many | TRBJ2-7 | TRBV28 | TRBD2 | TGTGCCAGCAGTCCTAGCGGGCCGAGCTCCTACGAGCAGTACTTC | CASSPSGPSSYEQYF
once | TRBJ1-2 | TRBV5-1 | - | TGCGCCAGCAGCCCCAAACCCGCGGAGGACAGCCTACCTAAACCCTATGGCTACACCTTC | CASSPKPAEDSLPKPYGYTF
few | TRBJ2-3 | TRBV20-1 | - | TGCAGTGCTAGAGATCCGAGGGAAAATACGCAGTATTTT | CSARDPRENTQYF
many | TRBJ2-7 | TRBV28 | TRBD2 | TGTGCCAGCAGGAGAGCGGGACTGATCCACGAGCAGTACTTC | CASRRAGLIHEQYF
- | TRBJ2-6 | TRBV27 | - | TGTGCCAGCAGTTTCCTTTCCTTTGGGGCCAACGTCCTGACTTTC | CASSFLSFGANVLTF